This TCR beta chain is drawn from a study of blood T cell repertoires in COVID-19 (dated by TCRdb to about 2020). Context from the whole study: Collaborator samples came from the United States, Italy and Spain and covered acute and convalescent phases of COVID-19. Samples came from the ongoing ImmuneRACE study (first 160 participants) plus 1,254 subjects from 6 global collaborators. The repertoires were made available in a free public database intended to serve as a resource for research on the immune response to SARS-CoV-2. Where available, HLA class I and class II types were obtained from metadata supplied by the sample provider rather than from assay-based typing. The dataset comprised deeply sampled blood TCRbeta repertoires from subjects exposed to, actively infected with, or recovered from COVID-19. The material from the prospective study consisted of cDNA or gDNA derived from T cells, B-cell-depleted T cells, or PBMCs. Sample metadata almost always included a de-identified subject ID, COVID-19 status, age in years and sex. What the work shows at the level of the full study, not this receptor alone: The amount of clinical and demographic metadata varied by source and participant and was provided uncurated.

Comment on this clone: The specificity of this receptor is unknown. No base quality values were provided; no much bigger clone lies one nucleotide off.

TCRbeta CDR3 regions were amplified from genomic DNA by means of the immunoSEQ Assay, a bias-controlled multiplex PCR. Per the original workflow: The number of nucleated cells in each sample was estimated from the amplification of reference gene primers within the assay. Sequence reads were collapsed and filtered to measure the absolute abundance of every unique TCRbeta CDR3 rearrangement. Productive Simpson clonality was computed per sample as the square root of Simpson's diversity index over productive rearrangements. Not all clones reach the TCRdb copy of this immuneACCESS table, which keeps in-frame sequences only. Checked studies attribute under half of the gap to unresolved V genes and leave the rest unexplained. V, J and clone size are those of that table, while D and trimming were read from the DNA. This sample holds approximately 52,000 clones; approximately 86% were observed only once. The top ten clones comprise roughly 1.3% of the sample.

Each collaborating institution followed its own protocols to collect whole blood in K2EDTA tubes. For TCRbeta analysis, collaborators shipped samples as frozen whole blood, isolated PBMCs, or DNA extracted from either of those sample types. CDR1 and CDR2, per the germline V gene (reference sequence), are SGHKS and YYEKEE. V is reduced by 0 bases and J by 8 bases, leaving a spacing of 14 bases between them. Its CDR3 holds 15 amino acids, cysteine through phenylalanine. Just the 45-base CDR3 DNA is kept, in frame starting at base 1. Rearrangement joined TRBV5-5 to TRBJ1-4; the D gene cannot be named for sure. This TCR was sampled from a man between 60 and 70 years old with acute or convalescent COVID-19. Sequencing was performed on peripheral blood. The CDR3 has the sequence CASSLAGRVREKLFF. The DNA is as follows: TGTGCCAGCAGCTTGGCCGGGAGGGTTCGGGAAAAACTGTTTTTT.